This entry lists 26 T cell receptor beta chains sequenced from one sample in a study of T-cell reconstitution after alpha-beta-depleted transplantation in children. Preparation of the TCRbeta library used unique molecular identifiers. In TCRdb, the PCR reads were re-called with MiXCR into one record per CDR3 protein. In the table there are around 380,000 distinct CDR3 sequences, roughly a tenth of which are singletons. Sequences were derived from PBMCs from the stem cell graft donor, sampled from the stem cell graft. These receptors were taken from a human donor who donated a stem cell graft to a child with acute myeloid leukemia.

The chain carries TRBV7-2 and TRBJ2-2; D is unresolved. This CDR3 region has 15 residues. Per the germline V gene, CDR1 is SGHTA and CDR2 is FQGNSA. The V end lost 5 bases, the J end lost 4 bases, and 14 bases lay between the germline ends. The CDR3 loop reads CASSQRVAVTGELFF. The CDR3, as DNA: TGTGCCAGCAGCCAAAGGGTGGCGGTCACCGGGGAGCTGTTTTTT.

The genes are TRBV6-5 and TRBJ1-2; the match to TRBD1 covers 9 bases. From germline, CDR1 is MNHEY and CDR2 SVGAGI. The V gene end was trimmed by 6 bases and the J gene end by 8 bases; junction bases not matched to a gene: 7. The CDR3 sequence is 13 residues long. CDR3 sequence: CASSKGQGSGYTF. CDR3 bases: TGTGCCAGCAGCAAGGGACAGGGATCAGGCTACACCTTC.

The V and J genes are TRBV29-1 and TRBJ1-4; D call uncertain. The CDR3 is made up of 12 amino acids. V was trimmed by 4 bases and J by 5 bases, leaving 8 bases between them. The V gene's germline CDR1 is SQVTM and CDR2 ANQGSEA. DNA of the CDR3: TGCAGCGTTGTGGCAAAGAATGAAAAACTGTTTTTT. Translated: CSVVAKNEKLFF.

The chain is built from TRBV6-4 and TRBJ2-1; D remains unclear. Germline-derived CDR1 and CDR2 are MRHNA and SNTAGT. Trimming took 2 bases from V and 0 from J, leaving 17 bases between them. This CDR3 region has 18 residues. The CDR3 reads CASSDRPGPKGSYNEQFF. In DNA form, the CDR3 reads TGTGCCAGCAGTGACCGCCCGGGCCCGAAGGGCTCCTACAATGAGCAGTTCTTC.

In its sample, this clonotype was seen many times. The CDR3 spells CSVFLAGVNTGELFF. In nucleotides, the CDR3 is TGCAGCGTGTTCCTAGCGGGAGTGAACACCGGGGAGCTGTTTTTT. J is TRBJ2-2 and V is TRBV29-1, with 10 bases matching TRBD2. V dropped 6 bases and J dropped 1; count of bases not matched to a gene: 5. The CDR3 sequence is 15 residues long. Germline loops: CDR1 SQVTM, CDR2 ANQGSEA.

The rearrangement joins TRBV18 to TRBJ1-3; the D is unclear. With 5 bases removed from V and 5 bases from J, the gap between germline ends came to 16 bases. The CDR3 is made up of 15 amino acids. Germline loops: CDR1 KGHSH, CDR2 LQKENI. CDR3 region: CASSIDGGYRNTIYF. As DNA, the CDR3 is TGTGCCAGCTCAATCGACGGAGGCTATCGAAACACCATATATTTT.

This clonotype was seen more than once but under ten times. This rearrangement joins TRBV29-1 to TRBJ2-7; 10 bases are a match to TRBD1. The V and J ends lost 2 bases and 5 bases, in that order; junction bases with no gene match: 3. The CDR3 has 13 amino acids. CDR1 is SQVTM and CDR2 is ANQGSEA in the germline V gene. The CDR3: CSVERDRGNEQYF. The DNA for the CDR3 is TGCAGCGTTGAACGGGACAGGGGAAACGAGCAGTACTTC.

The V call is TRBV5-1, the J call TRBJ1-3; 7 positions match TRBD1. V dropped 4 bases and J dropped 0; count of bases not matched to a gene: 1. Germline-derived CDR1 and CDR2 are SGHRS and YFSETQ. The CDR3 has 14 residues. The CDR3 DNA reads as TGCGCCAGCAGCGACAGGGCCTCTGGAAACACCATATATTTT. This codes for CASSDRASGNTIYF.

This clonotype has more than one count but fewer than ten. The V and J genes are TRBV7-2 and TRBJ1-1; D uncertain. Deletions cut 3 bases from V and 6 bases from J, with 11 bases between. This CDR3 is built from 13 residues. Germline CDR1 reads SGHTA; CDR2 reads FQGNSA. The CDR3 bases are TGTGCCAGCAGCTTTGGGGTAGTGGCTGAAGCTTTCTTT. Translated, it gives CASSFGVVAEAFF.

V is TRBV20-1 and J is TRBJ2-7; 8 nucleotides align to TRBD1. V shed 5 bases, J shed 5 bases, and the junction held 5 bases outside the gene matches. CDR3 size: 12 residues. Germline CDR1 DFQATT, CDR2 SNEGSKA (reference sequence). Written as DNA, the CDR3 is TGCAGTGCTCCAGGGGGCGGGGACGAGCAGTACTTC. The encoded protein is CSAPGGGDEQYF.

This clonotype was seen many times. V gene TRBV6-5 combines with J gene TRBJ2-2, with D tentatively TRBD2 (5 bases). Germline V lookup: CDR1 MNHEY, CDR2 SVGAGI. Deletions cut 4 bases from V and 0 bases from J, with 15 bases between. The CDR3 is 17 residues long. CDR3: CASSFPTTRTNTGELFF. For the CDR3, the DNA is TGTGCCAGCAGTTTCCCGACTACACGGACGAACACCGGGGAGCTGTTTTTT.

This clonotype occurred once. At one end, the junction sequence differs from germline, possibly due to a read error. The chain has TRBV13 and TRBJ2-1; D perhaps matches TRBD2 (6 bases). Germline-derived CDR1 and CDR2 are PRHDT and FYEKMQ (reference sequence). The CDR3 extends over 13 amino acids. In DNA form, the CDR3 reads TGTGCCAGCAGCTTAAGACTAGTACATGAGCAGATCTTC. Its protein is CASSLRLVHEQIF.

This clonotype was seen only a few times. The chain employs TRBV6-2 or TRBV6-3 and TRBJ2-3; D remains ambiguous. Between the trimmed V and J ends, which lost 10 bases and 5 bases, there was a span of 10 bases. Germline CDR1 is MNHEY and CDR2 is SVGEGT. This CDR3 region has 11 residues. The CDR3 loop is CAIRSGDTQYF. DNA for the CDR3: TGTGCCATACGTTCGGGAGATACGCAGTATTTT.

This clonotype was recorded a few times. The V call is TRBV25-1, the J call TRBJ2-2; D is undetermined. V lost 3 bases and J lost 6, with 11 bases in between. The CDR3 is 14 residues long. Germline assignment: CDR1 MGHDK and CDR2 SYGVNS. In DNA form, the CDR3 reads TGTGCCAGCAGTGAGGGTTCTGATGCCGGGGAGCTGTTTTTT. Amino acids: CASSEGSDAGELFF.

This clonotype was found a few times. The genes are TRBV7-9 and TRBJ1-1; unclear D gene. The CDR3 has 13 residues. Germline CDR1 and CDR2: SEHNR and FQNEAQ (reference sequence). The germline V and J ends were trimmed by 5 bases and 8 bases, with 15 bases remaining between them. The CDR3 here is CASSLQIGPEAFF. In nucleotides, the CDR3 is TGTGCCAGCAGCCTACAAATTGGTCCCGAAGCTTTCTTT. Full variable domain (remainder filled in from reference TRBV7-9 and TRBJ1-1): DTGVSQNPRHKITKRGQNVTFRCDPISEHNRLYWYRQTLGQGPEFLTYFQNEAQLEKSRLLSDRFSAERPKGSFSTLEIQRTEQGDSAMYLCASSLQIGPEAFFGQGTRLTVV.

This clonotype was seen only a few times. The J gene is TRBJ2-1, the V gene TRBV10-2; 13 bases line up with TRBD2. Germline CDR1 and CDR2: WSHSY and SAAADI. Trimming cost V 4 bases and J 8 bases; bases outside gene matches: 5. The CDR3 runs to 15 residues. CDR3 in DNA: TGCGCCAGCAGTGTTACTAGCGGGAGGGCAGATGAGCAGTTCTTC. This encodes CASSVTSGRADEQFF.

In its sample, this clonotype was seen a few times. The V gene is TRBV6-1, the J gene TRBJ2-6, with TRBD1 as a possible D gene (6 bases). Germline loops: CDR1 MNHNS, CDR2 SASEGT. CDR3 length: 14 amino acids. The germline V and J ends were trimmed by 8 bases and 0 bases, with 8 bases remaining between them. The CDR3 is CASQGSSGANVLTF. The CDR3 bases are TGTGCCAGCCAGGGGAGCTCTGGGGCCAACGTCCTGACTTTC.

This clonotype was seen a few times. This sequence joins TRBV29-1 and TRBJ2-2; 8 bases fit TRBD1. V shed 7 bases, J shed 0 bases, and the junction held 10 bases outside the gene matches. CDR1 is SQVTM and CDR2 is ANQGSEA in the germline V gene. This CDR3 comprises 16 residues. Here the CDR3 reads CSASGTGDSNTGELFF. For the CDR3, the DNA is TGCAGCGCCTCCGGGACAGGAGACTCGAACACCGGGGAGCTGTTTTTT.

This clonotype was observed many times. The chain links TRBV6-1 to TRBJ2-7, with TRBD2 matching 11 bases. The CDR3 consists of 14 residues. V was pared by 5 bases and J by 13 bases, with 13 bases of the junction left unmatched. The germline gives CDR1 MNHNS, CDR2 SASEGT. CDR3 region: CASSPGGTSGRLYF. In DNA form, the CDR3 reads TGTGCCAGCAGTCCCGGCGGGACTAGCGGACGGCTATACTTC.

There are a few counts of this clonotype. This chain uses TRBV20-1 with TRBJ2-3, with 9 bases aligning to TRBD1. V dropped 6 bases and J dropped 5; count of bases not matched to a gene: 12. The CDR3 runs to 15 residues. The germline V gene encodes CDR1 DFQATT and CDR2 SNEGSKA (reference sequence). The CDR3 is CSASPGTGMKDTQYF. As DNA, the CDR3 is TGCAGTGCCAGTCCCGGGACAGGGATGAAAGATACGCAGTATTTT.

V gene TRBV24-1 combines with J gene TRBJ1-6, with 10 bases matching TRBD1. V shed 0 bases and J 10 bases; nucleotides not matched to a gene: 5. The CDR3 covers 16 residues. Germline V gene data show CDR1 as KGHDR and CDR2 as SFDVKD. The DNA for the CDR3 is TGTGCCACCAGTGATTTGCCCGGACAGGGGGAATCACCCCTCCACTTT. Its protein product is CATSDLPGQGESPLHF.

This clonotype was observed a few times. The rearrangement uses TRBV6-2 or TRBV6-3 and TRBJ2-7; a weak D match, TRBD1 (5 bases). With 6 bases removed from V and 4 bases from J, the gap between germline ends came to 10 bases. Germline CDR1 is MNHEY and CDR2 is SVGEGT. There are 12 residues in the CDR3. CDR3 coding DNA: TGTGCCAGCAGCCAGAAGGGGTACGAGCAGTACTTC. Translated, it gives CASSQKGYEQYF.

This chain joins TRBV7-9 and TRBJ1-1; D is perhaps TRBD1 (6 bases). Germline-derived CDR1 and CDR2 are SEHNR and FQNEAQ (reference sequence). Trimming removed 6 bases at V and 1 base at J, with 12 bases between. This CDR3 is built from 14 residues. CDR3 coding DNA: TGTGCCAGCAGAACCGAGGACAGGAACACTGAAGCTTTCTTT. Amino acids: CASRTEDRNTEAFF.

In this sample, this clonotype turned up a few times. The chain joins TRBV20-1 to TRBJ2-7; perhaps TRBD2 as D (6 bases). Trimming shortened V by 7 bases and J by 7 bases, and 17 bases separated the two germline ends. Germline-derived CDR1 and CDR2 are DFQATT and SNEGSKA (reference sequence). There are 12 residues in the CDR3. In nucleotides, the CDR3 is TGCAGTGTCTTGCGGGGTAGCAGGGAGCAGTACTTC. It translates to CSVLRGSREQYF.

The chain links TRBV28 to TRBJ2-7; no clear D gene. The CDR3 has 13 amino acids. The V end lost 6 bases, the J end lost 6 bases, and 15 bases lay between the germline ends. The V gene's germline CDR1 is MDHEN and CDR2 SYDVKM. The DNA of the CDR3 is TGTGCCAGCAGCCGCCCCTCCGGCACCGAGCAGTACTTC. This sequence encodes CASSRPSGTEQYF.

This clonotype was detected only a few times. The chain recombines TRBV27 with TRBJ1-1; tentatively, D is TRBD1 (6 bases). Deletions cut 6 bases from V and 6 bases from J, with 14 bases between. Germline V gives CDR1 MNHEY, CDR2 SMNVEV (reference sequence). CDR3 length: 13 amino acids. The CDR3 region has the DNA TGTGCCAGCAGCCTAGGGGGGCGCGCTGAAGCTTTCTTT. Translation: CASSLGGRAEAFF.